Sequencing of this T cell receptor (beta chain) was carried out in a study of T cell changes during pregnancy in multiple sclerosis (dated by TCRdb to about 2019). With regard to the full study: The study looked at changes in the T cell repertoire across pregnancy in women with multiple sclerosis.

According to the germline V gene, CDR1 reads SGHAT and CDR2 reads FQNNGV. V is trimmed back by 5 bases and J by 3 bases, and the junction contains 6 bases that no gene match accounts for. The CDR3 starts with the cysteine, ends with the phenylalanine, and has 16 residues. Solely the CDR3 DNA is kept, with 48 bases framed from the first base. The library was made by the immunoSEQ multiplex PCR assay. Sourced from immuneACCESS, this table was stored by TCRdb with only in-frame sequences that have V and J called. A share of the clones is absent; for the studies checked, an unresolved V gene accounts for under half, and the remainder has no known explanation. The table for this sample lists approximately 60,000 clones; roughly 94% of them were counted only once. The biggest ten clones account for about 3.5% of the sample. Points on this clone: Its antigen specificity is not known. No qualities accompany the bases; no much larger clone lies one base away.

This TCR came from a female donor with multiple sclerosis, enrolled in a pregnancy study. The receptor chain draws on TRBV11-2 and TRBJ2-2; 10 central bases correspond to TRBD2. The sample in question was CD8+ T cells from peripheral blood mononuclear cells, obtained in the third trimester of pregnancy. The CDR3 loop reads CASSPASGSDTGELFF. The DNA reads as follows: TGTGCCAGCAGCCCCGCTAGCGGGAGTGACACCGGGGAGCTGTTTTTT.